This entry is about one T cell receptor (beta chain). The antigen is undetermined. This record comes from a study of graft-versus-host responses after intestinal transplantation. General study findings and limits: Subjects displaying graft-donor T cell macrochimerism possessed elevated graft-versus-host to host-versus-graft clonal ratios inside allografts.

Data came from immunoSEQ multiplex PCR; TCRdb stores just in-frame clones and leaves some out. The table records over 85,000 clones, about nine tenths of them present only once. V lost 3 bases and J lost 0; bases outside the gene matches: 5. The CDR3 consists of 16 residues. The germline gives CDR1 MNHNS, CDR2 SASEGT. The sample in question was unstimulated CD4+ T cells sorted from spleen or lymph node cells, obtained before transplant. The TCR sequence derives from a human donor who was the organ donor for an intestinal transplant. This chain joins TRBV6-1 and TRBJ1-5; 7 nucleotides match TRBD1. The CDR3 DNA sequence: TGTGCCAGCAGTGAGGGACAGTCATATAGCAATCAGCCCCAGCATTTT. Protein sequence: CASSEGQSYSNQPQHF.